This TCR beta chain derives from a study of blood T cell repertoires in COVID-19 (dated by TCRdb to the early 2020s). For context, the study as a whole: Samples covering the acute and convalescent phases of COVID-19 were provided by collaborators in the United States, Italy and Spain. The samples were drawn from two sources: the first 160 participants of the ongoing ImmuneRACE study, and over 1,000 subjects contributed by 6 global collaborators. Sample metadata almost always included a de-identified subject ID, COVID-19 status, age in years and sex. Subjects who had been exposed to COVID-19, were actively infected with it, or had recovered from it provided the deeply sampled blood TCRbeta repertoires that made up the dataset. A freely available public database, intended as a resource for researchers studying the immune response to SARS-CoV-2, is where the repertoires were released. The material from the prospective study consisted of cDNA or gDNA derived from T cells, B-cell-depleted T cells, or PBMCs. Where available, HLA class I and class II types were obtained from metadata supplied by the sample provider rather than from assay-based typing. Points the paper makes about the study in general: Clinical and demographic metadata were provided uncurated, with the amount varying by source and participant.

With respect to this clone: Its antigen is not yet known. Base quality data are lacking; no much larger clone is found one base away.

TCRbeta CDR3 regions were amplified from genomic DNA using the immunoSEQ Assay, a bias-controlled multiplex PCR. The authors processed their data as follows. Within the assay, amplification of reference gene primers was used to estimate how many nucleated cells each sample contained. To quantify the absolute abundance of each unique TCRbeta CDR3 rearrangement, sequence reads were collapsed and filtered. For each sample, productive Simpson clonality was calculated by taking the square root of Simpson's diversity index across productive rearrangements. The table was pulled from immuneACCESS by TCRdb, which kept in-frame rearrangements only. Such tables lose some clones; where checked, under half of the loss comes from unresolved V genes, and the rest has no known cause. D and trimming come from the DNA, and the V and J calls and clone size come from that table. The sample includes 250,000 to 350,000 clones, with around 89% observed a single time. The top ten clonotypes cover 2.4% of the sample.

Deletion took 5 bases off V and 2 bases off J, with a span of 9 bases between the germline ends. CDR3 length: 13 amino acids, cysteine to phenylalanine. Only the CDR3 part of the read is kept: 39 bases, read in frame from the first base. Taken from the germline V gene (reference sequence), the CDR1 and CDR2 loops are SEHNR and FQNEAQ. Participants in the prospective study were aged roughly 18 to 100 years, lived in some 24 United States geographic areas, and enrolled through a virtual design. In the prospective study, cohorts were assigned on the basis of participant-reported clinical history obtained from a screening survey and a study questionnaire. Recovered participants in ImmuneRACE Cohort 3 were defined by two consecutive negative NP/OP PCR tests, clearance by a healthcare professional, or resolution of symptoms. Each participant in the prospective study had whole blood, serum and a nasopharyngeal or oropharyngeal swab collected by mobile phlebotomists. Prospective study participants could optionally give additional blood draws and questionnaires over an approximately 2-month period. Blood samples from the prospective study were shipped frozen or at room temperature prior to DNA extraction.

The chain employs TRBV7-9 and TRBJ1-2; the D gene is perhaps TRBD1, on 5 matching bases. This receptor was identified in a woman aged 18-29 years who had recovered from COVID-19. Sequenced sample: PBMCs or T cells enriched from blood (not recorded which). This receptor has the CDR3 CASSPGQNYGYTF. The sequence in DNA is TGTGCCAGCAGCCCAGGACAAAACTATGGCTACACCTTC.